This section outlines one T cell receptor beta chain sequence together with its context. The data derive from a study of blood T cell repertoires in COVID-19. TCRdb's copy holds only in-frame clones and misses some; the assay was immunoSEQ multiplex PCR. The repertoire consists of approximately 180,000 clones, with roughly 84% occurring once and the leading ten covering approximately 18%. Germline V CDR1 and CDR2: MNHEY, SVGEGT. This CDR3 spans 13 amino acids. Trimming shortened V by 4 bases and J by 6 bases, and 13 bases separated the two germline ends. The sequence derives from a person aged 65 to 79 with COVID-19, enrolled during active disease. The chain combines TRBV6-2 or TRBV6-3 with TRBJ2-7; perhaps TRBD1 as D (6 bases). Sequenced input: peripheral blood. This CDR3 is CASSFPVRGEQYF. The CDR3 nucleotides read TGTGCCAGCAGTTTTCCCGTCAGGGGCGAGCAGTACTTC.